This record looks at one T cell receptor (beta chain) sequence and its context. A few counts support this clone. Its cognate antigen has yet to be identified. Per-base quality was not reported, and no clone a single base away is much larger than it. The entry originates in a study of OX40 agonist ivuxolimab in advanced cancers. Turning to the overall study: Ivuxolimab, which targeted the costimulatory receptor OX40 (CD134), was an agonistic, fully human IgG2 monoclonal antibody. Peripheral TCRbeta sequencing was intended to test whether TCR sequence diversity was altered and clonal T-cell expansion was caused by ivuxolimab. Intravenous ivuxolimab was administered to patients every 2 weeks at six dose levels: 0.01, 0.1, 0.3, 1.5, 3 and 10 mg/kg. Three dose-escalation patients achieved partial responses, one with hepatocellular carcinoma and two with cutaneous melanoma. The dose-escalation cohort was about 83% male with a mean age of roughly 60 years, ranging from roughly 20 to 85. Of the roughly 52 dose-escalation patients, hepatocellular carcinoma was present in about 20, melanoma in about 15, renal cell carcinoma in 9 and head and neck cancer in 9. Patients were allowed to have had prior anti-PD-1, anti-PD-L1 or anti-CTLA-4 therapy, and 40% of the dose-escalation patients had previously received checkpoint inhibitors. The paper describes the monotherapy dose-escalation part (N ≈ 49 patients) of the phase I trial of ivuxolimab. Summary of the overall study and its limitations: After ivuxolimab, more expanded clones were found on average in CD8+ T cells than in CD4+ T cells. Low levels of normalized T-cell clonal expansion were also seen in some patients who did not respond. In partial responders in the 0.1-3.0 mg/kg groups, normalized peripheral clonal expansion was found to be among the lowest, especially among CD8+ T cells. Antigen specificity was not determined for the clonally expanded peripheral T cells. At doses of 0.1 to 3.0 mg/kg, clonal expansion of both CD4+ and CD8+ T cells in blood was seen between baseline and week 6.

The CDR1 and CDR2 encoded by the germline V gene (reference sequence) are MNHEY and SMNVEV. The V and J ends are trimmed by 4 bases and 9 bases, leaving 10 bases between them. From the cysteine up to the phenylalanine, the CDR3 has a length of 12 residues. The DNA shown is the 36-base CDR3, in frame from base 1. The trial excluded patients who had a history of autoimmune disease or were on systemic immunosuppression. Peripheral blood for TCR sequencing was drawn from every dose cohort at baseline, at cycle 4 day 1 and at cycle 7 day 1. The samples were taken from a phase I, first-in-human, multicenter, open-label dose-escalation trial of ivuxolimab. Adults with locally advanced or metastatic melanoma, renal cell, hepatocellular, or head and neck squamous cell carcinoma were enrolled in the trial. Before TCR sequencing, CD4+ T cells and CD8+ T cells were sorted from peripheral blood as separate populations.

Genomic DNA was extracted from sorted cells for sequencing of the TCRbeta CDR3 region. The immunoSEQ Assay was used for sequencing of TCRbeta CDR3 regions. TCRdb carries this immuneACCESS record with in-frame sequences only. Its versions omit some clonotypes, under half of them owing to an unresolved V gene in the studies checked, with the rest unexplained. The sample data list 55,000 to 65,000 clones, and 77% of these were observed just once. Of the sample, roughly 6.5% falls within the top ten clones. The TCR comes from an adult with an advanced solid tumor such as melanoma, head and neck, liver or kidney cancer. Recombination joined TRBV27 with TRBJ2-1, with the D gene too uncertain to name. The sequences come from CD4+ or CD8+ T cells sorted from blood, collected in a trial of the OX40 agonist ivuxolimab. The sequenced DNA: TGTGCCAGCAGTTCCCGGCTTGGTGAGCAGTTCTTC. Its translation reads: CASSSRLGEQFF.